Given below is one TCR beta chain in context. This clonotype appeared many times. Its specific antigen is unknown. No per-base quality is available; no much larger clone lies one base away. The size of this beta chain means little, since it is a stray read in a library made for alpha chains. These data belong to a study of spatial heterogeneity in lung cancer (dated by TCRdb to the late 2010s). Regarding the complete study: More beta-chain than alpha-chain transcripts were consistently detected, likely reflecting higher beta-chain transcript abundance. TCR transcript counts in tumor regions correlated strongly with a T cell transcriptional module score from matched bulk RNA-seq. In the raw uncorrected reads, each unique combination of TCR and UMI appeared more than ten times on average. The study quantitatively compared TCR alpha and beta repertoires across multiple tumor regions, matched nontumor lung and blood in non-small cell lung cancer. Nonsynonymous mutation counts, determined by whole-exome sequencing of tumor tissue, were related to TCR repertoire features. Both alpha and beta chains were TCR-sequenced in samples taken at surgery, namely 220 tumor regions, around 61 matched nontumor lung samples and 50 to 60 PBMC samples.

The study at large found these results: The tumor nonsynonymous mutation count correlated with the number of expanded intratumoral alpha and beta TCRs. Confirming at a functional level the hypothesis that regional TCRs recognize regional mutations was considered to require additional single-cell paired TCR alpha and beta sequencing. TCR-seq was estimated to cover only approximately 6.4% of tumor T cells for alpha chains and roughly 14% for beta chains. The count of ubiquitous expanded TCRs correlated with the count of ubiquitous nonsynonymous mutations, and the count of regional expanded TCRs correlated with the count of regional nonsynonymous mutations.

From a lookup of the germline V gene, CDR1 and CDR2 are SGHRS and YFSETQ. Trimming removed 4 bases from V and 5 bases from J; the gene matches leave 9 bases unexplained. The CDR3 has 15 amino acids, counting the end cysteine and phenylalanine. The only DNA kept is the CDR3, 45 bases in frame from the first base. The library was built by means of 5' RACE. The listed sequencing device is NextSeq 500. The TCR library protocol attached a unique molecular identifier to each TCR cDNA molecule to allow correction of PCR and sequencing errors. The authors' pipeline ran thus. TCR identification, UMI-based error correction and CDR3 extraction were all carried out with Decombinator tools. TCRs above a frequency of 2 per 1,000, corresponding to the top 1% of the tumor frequency distribution, were defined as expanded. Expanded tumor TCRs were classed as regional if statistically deemed absent (corrected P<0.05) from at least one tumor region, otherwise ubiquitous. Each repertoire was subsampled 100 times to 5,000 TCRs, after which Renyi diversity was computed with the R vegan package. CDR3 similarity networks were built from amino acid triplet string-kernel similarity, connecting CDR3s with pairwise similarity above 0.82. TCRdb trimmed the raw reads at Q25, called clones with MiXCR and kept productive beta chains. Records with the same CDR3 protein are collapsed into one entry carrying the most frequent genes and DNA. For this entry, the V and J calls and clone size follow TCRdb and not the study's own pipeline. This sample holds some 7,400 distinct CDR3 sequences; around 6.7% were observed only once. The ten largest clones represent over 15% of the sample.

The time point label on this specimen signifies: sample taken at primary tumor resection. Samples were obtained from 72 patients with early-stage, untreated non-small cell lung cancer from the lung TRACERx cohort. Whole RNA extracted from tumor and nontumor lung tissue, or from cryopreserved PBMC samples, was used for TCR sequencing without cell sorting. Only patients with enough RNA available from two or more tumor regions were chosen for TCR sequencing. Before selection, tumor and adjacent nontumor lung specimens were reviewed by a lung pathologist. The chain is assembled from TRBV5-1 and TRBJ2-5; a stretch of 9 junction bases matches TRBD2. The receptor comes from a female donor with early-stage non-small cell lung cancer. The material sequenced was lung tumor tissue, taken at surgery. The CDR3 protein is CASSPGTSYGETQYF. The DNA is TGCGCCAGCAGCCCCGGGACTAGCTATGGGGAGACCCAGTACTTC.